These 3 T cell receptor beta chains came from one sample sequenced in a study of blood T cell repertoires in COVID-19. Profiling relied on immunoSEQ multiplex PCR, and the TCRdb table lists in-frame clones only, not all of them. The data contain hundreds of thousands of clones, 88% of them singletons. The sample comprised PBMCs or T cells enriched from blood (not recorded which). All receptors derive from a woman aged 35 to 49 with acute COVID-19.

This clone was seen once. The chain links TRBV30 to TRBJ2-1; D unclear. Germline V CDR1 and CDR2: GTSNPN, SVGIG (reference sequence). Trimming stripped 8 bases from V and 0 bases from J, with 14 bases between. The CDR3 runs 14 residues. The CDR3 DNA follows: TGTGCCGGCCTTCCTCTCAGCTCCTACAATGAGCAGTTCTTC. Protein sequence: CAGLPLSSYNEQFF. The whole variable domain, remainder taken from reference TRBV30 and TRBJ2-1, is SQTIHQWPATLVQPVGSPLSLECTVEGTSNPNLYWYRQAAGRGLQLLFYSVGIGQISSEVPQNLSASRPQDRQFILSSKKLLLSDSGFYLCAGLPLSSYNEQFFGPGTRLTVL.

This chain uses TRBV11-2 with TRBJ2-7, with TRBD1 identical over 7 bases. Germline assignment: CDR1 SGHAT and CDR2 FQNNGV. This CDR3 has 12 residues. V gave up 9 bases and J gave up 2 bases; unmatched junction bases: 4. CDR3 coding DNA: TGTGCCAGAGGGGGCAGCACCTACGAGCAGTACGTC. Translated: CARGGSTYEQYV.

This clone was seen once. In DNA, the CDR3 is TGTGCCATCAGTGAGTCCGGAGGGGAGCAGTTCTTC. It translates to CAISESGGEQFF. The chain has TRBV10-3 and TRBJ2-1, with D possibly being TRBD2 (6 bases). Trimming left V 0 bases short and J 10 bases short, with 7 bases between. CDR1 is ENHRY, CDR2 SYGVKD, per germline. This CDR3 has 12 amino acids.